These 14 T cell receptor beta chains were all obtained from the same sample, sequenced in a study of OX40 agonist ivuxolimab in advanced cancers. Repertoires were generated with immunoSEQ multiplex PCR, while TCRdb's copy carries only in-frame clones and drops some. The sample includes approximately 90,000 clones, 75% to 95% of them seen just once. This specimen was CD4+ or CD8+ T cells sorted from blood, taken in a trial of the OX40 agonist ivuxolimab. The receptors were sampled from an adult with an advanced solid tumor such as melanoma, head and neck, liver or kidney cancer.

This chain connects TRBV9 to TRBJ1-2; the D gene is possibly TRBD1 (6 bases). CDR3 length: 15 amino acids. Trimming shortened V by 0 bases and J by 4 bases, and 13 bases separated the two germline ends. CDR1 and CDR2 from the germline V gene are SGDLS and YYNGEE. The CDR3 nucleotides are TGTGCCAGCAGCGTAGCGATAACAGGGTTCTATGGCTACACCTTC. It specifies CASSVAITGFYGYTF.

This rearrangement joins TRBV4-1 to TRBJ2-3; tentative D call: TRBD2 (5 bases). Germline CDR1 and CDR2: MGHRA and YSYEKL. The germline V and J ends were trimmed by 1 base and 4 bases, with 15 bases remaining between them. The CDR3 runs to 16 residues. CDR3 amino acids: CASSQARTRPADTQYF. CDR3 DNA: TGCGCCAGCAGCCAAGCTCGAACTAGGCCGGCAGATACGCAGTATTTT.

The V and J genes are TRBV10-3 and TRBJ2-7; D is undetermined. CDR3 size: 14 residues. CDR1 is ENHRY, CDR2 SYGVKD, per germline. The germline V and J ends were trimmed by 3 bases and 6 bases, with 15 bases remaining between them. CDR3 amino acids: CAISEERFGIEQYF. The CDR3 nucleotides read TGTGCCATCAGTGAAGAACGGTTCGGTATCGAGCAGTACTTC.

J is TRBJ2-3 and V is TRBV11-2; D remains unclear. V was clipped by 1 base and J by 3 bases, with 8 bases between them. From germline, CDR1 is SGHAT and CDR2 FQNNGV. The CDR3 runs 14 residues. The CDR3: CASSLVSETDTQYF. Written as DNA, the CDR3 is TGTGCCAGCAGCTTAGTTAGTGAAACAGATACGCAGTATTTT. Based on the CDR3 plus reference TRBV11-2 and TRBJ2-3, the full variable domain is EAGVAQSPRYKIIEKRQSVAFWCNPISGHATLYWYQQILGQGPKLLIQFQNNGVVDDSQLPKDRFSAERLKGVDSTLKIQPAKLEDSAVYLCASSLVSETDTQYFGPGTRLTVL.

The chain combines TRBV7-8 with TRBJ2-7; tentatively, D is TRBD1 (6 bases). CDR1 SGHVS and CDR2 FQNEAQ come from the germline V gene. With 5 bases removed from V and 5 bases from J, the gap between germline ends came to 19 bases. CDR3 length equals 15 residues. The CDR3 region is CASSLDLVTGDEQYF. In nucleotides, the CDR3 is TGTGCCAGCAGCCTCGATCTAGTGACAGGTGACGAGCAGTACTTC.

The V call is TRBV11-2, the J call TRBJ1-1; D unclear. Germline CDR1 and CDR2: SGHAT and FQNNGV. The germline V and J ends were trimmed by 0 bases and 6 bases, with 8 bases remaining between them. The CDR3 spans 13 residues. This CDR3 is CASSLDPVAEAFF. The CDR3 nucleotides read TGTGCCAGCAGCTTAGATCCGGTGGCTGAAGCTTTCTTT.

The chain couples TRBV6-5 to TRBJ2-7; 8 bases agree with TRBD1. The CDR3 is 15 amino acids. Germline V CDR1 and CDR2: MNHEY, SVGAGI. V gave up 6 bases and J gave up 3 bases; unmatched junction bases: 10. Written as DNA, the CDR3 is TGTGCCAGCAGACCCTGGAGGACAGGGAACTACGAGCAGTACTTC. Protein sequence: CASRPWRTGNYEQYF.

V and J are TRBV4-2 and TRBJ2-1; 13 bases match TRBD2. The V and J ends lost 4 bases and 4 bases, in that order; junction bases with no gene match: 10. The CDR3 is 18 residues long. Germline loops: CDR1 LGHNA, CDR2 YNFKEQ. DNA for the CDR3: TGTGCCAGCAGCCGTGAACTAGCGGGAGGGGTTCTTTACAATGAGCAGTTCTTC. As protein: CASSRELAGGVLYNEQFF.

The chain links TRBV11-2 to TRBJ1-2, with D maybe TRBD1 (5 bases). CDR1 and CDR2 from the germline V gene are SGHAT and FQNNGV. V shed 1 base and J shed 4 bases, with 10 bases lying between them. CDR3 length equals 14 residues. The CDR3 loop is CASSLGWGGYGYTF. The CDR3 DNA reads TGTGCCAGCAGCTTAGGATGGGGGGGCTATGGCTACACCTTC.

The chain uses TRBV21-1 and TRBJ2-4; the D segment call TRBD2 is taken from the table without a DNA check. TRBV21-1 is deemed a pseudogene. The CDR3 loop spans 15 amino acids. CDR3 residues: CASSKNGLGENIQYF. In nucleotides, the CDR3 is TGTGCCAGCAGCAAGAACGGACTAGGGGAAAACATTCAGTACTTC.

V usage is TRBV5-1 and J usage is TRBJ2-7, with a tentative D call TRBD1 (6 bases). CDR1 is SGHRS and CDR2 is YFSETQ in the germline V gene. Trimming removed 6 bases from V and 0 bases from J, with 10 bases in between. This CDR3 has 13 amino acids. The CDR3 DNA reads TGCGCCAGCACAGGGGTGAGCTCCTACGAGCAGTACTTC. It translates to CASTGVSSYEQYF.

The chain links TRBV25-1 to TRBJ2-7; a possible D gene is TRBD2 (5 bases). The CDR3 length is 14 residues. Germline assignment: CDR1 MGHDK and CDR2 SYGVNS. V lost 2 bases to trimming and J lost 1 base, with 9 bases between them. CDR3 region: CASSELGGSYEQYF. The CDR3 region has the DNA TGTGCCAGCAGTGAACTTGGCGGGTCCTACGAGCAGTACTTC.

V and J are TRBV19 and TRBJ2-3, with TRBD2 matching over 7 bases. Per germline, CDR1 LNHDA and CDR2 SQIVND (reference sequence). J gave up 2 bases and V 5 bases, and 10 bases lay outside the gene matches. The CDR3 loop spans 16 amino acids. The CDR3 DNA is TGTGCCAGTAGTCCCGGGGACTATCCGAACACAGATACGCAGTATTTT. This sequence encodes CASSPGDYPNTDTQYF.

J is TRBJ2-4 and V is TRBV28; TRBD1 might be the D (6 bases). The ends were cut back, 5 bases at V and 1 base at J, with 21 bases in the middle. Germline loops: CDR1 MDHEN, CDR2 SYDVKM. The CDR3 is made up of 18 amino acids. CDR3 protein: CASSLRDTLLRAKNIQYF. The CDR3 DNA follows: TGTGCCAGCAGTCTCCGGGACACCCTCCTACGGGCCAAAAACATTCAGTACTTC. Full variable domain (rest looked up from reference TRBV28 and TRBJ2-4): DVKVTQSSRYLVKRTGEKVFLECVQDMDHENMFWYRQDPGLGLRLIYFSYDVKMKEKGDIPEGYSVSREKKERFSLILESASTNQTSMYLCASSLRDTLLRAKNIQYFGAGTRLSVL.